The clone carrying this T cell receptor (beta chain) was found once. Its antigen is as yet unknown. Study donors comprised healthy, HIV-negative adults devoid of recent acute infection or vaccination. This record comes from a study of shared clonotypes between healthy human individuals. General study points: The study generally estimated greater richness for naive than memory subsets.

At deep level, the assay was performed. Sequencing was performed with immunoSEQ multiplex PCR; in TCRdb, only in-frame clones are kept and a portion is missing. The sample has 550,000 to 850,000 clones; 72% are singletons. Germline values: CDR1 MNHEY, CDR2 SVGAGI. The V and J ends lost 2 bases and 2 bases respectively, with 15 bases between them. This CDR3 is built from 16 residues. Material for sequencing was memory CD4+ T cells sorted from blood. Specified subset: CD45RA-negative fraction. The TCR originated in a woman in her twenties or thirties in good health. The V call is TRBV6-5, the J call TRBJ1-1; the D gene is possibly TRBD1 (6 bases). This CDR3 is CASSYVAQGTNTEAFF. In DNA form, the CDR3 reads TGTGCCAGCAGTTACGTGGCACAGGGAACCAACACTGAAGCTTTCTTT.